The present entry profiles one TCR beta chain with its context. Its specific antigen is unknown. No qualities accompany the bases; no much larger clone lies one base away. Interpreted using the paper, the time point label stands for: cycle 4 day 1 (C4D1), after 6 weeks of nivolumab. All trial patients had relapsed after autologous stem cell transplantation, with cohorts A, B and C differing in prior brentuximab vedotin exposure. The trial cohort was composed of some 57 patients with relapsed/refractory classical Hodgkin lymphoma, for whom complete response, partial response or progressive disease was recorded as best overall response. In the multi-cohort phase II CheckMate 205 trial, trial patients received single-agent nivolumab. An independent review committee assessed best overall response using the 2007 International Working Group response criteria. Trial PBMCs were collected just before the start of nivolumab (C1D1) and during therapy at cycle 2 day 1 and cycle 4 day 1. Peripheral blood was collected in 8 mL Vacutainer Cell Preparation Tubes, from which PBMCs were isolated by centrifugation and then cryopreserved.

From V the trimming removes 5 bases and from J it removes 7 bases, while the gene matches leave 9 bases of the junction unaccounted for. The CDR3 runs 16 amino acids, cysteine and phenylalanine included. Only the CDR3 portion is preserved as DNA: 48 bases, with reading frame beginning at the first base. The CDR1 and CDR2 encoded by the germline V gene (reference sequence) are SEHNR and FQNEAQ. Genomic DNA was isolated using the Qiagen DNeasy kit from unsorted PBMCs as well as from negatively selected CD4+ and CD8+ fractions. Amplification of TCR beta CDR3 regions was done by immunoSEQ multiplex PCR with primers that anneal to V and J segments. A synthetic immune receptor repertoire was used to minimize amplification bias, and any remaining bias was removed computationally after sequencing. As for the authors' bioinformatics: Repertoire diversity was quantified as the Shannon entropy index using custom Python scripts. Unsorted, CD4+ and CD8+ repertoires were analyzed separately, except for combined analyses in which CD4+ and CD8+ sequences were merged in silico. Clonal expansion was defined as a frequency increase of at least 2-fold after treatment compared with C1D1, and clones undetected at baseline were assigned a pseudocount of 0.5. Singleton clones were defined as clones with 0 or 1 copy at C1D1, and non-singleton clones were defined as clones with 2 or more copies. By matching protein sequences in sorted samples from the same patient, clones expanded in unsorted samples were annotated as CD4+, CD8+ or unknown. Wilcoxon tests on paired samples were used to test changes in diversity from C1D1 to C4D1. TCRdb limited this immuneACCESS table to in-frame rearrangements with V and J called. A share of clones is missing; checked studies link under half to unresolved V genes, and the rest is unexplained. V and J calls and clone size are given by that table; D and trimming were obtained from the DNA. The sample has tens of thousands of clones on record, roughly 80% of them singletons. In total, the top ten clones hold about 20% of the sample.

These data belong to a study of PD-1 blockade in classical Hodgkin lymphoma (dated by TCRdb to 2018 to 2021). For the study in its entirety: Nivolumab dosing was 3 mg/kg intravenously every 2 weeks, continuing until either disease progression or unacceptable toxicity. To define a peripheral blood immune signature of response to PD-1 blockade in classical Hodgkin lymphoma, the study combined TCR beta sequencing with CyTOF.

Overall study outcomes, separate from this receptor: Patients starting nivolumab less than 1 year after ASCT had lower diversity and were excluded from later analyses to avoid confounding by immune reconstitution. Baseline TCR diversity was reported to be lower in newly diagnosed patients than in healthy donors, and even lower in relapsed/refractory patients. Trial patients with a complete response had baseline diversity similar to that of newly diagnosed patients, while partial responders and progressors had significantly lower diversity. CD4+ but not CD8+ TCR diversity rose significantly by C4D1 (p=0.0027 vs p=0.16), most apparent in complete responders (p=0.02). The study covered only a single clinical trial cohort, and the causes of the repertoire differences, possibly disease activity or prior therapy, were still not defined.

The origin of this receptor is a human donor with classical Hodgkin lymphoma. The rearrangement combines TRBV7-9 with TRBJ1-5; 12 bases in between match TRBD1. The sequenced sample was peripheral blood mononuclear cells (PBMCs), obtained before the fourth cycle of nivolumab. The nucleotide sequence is TGTGCCAGCAGCCCCTGGGGACAGGGGGCAGGACAGCCCCAGCATTTT. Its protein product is CASSPWGQGAGQPQHF.